The 27 T cell receptor beta chains listed next were all sequenced from one sample in a study of cytomegalovirus exposure and HLA in healthy donors. Vbeta (60) and Jbeta (13) primers were used in the PCR. The repertoire was sequenced with immunoSEQ multiplex PCR; TCRdb's copy has only in-frame clones and lacks some. The repertoire has more than 150,000 clones, just under 80% of them found once; the top ten carry roughly 7%. Sequencing was carried out using PBMCs. The receptors originated from a woman between 40 and 55 years old in good health and CMV-seropositive.

The V gene is TRBV10-3, the J gene TRBJ1-2, with unresolved D. Germline V gene sequence: CDR1 ENHRY, CDR2 SYGVKD. The CDR3 length is 16 residues. The V end lost 4 bases, the J end lost 3 bases, and 18 bases lay between the germline ends. CDR3 bases: TGTGCCATCAGTGTAGCTGGAGGAGAACCGGACTATGGCTACACCTTC. Encoded protein: CAISVAGGEPDYGYTF.

The rearrangement joins TRBV6-6 to TRBJ2-1; D is perhaps TRBD2 (7 bases). Between the trimmed V and J ends, which lost 0 bases and 7 bases, there was a span of 16 bases. This CDR3 contains 16 residues. Germline V gene data show CDR1 as MNHNY and CDR2 as SVGAGI (reference sequence). CDR3: CASSYSRGGPLNEQFF. DNA for the CDR3: TGTGCCAGCAGTTACTCGAGGGGGGGGCCTTTGAATGAGCAGTTCTTC.

This clone has just one count. The V and J genes are TRBV10-1 and TRBJ1-3, with D possibly matching TRBD1 (5 bases). The CDR3 is 15 residues long. The ends were cut back, 5 bases at V and 4 bases at J, with 15 bases in the middle. Per germline, CDR1 WNHNN and CDR2 SYGVQD (reference sequence). The CDR3 here is CASSRLGLRGNTIYF. The CDR3 nucleotides read TGCGCCAGCAGTCGATTGGGACTCCGCGGAAACACCATATATTTT.

The chain is built from TRBV4-2 and TRBJ1-1; D uncertain. The ends were cut back, 1 base at V and 3 bases at J, with 12 bases in the middle. CDR3 length: 15 amino acids. Looked up from germline, CDR1 is LGHNA and CDR2 is YNFKEQ. CDR3 sequence reads: CASSQVIPTDTEAFF. The CDR3 DNA follows: TGTGCCAGCAGCCAAGTTATCCCAACGGACACTGAAGCTTTCTTT.

The genes are TRBV7-3 and TRBJ2-1, with D perhaps TRBD1 (5 bases). The CDR3 length is 16 residues. V was pared by 5 bases and J by 4 bases, with 18 bases between. The germline gives CDR1 SGHTA, CDR2 FQGTGA. The CDR3 loop reads CASSLSPPRGYNEQFF. CDR3 sequence (DNA): TGTGCCAGCAGCCTCTCTCCTCCTAGGGGATACAATGAGCAGTTCTTC.

The chain employs TRBV5-4 and TRBJ1-2, with 11 positions matching TRBD1. CDR3 length: 15 amino acids. The germline V gene has CDR1 SGHNT and CDR2 YYREEE (reference sequence). Trimming took 3 bases from V and 4 from J; bases not matched to a gene: 5. The CDR3 coding sequence is TGTGCCAGCAGCTCAACCGGGACAGGGGGCTATGGCTACACCTTC. It specifies CASSSTGTGGYGYTF.

This clone was seen more than once but under ten times. The V and J genes are TRBV30 and TRBJ2-7; D is possibly TRBD2 (6 bases). Trimming pared 1 base from V and 0 bases from J, leaving 10 bases between. Germline CDR1 is GTSNPN and CDR2 is SVGIG (reference sequence). This CDR3 contains 14 residues. The CDR3 DNA sequence: TGTGCCTGGAGTGGGAGGGTCAGCTCCTACGAGCAGTACTTC. Protein: CAWSGRVSSYEQYF.

This clone came up once. The chain couples TRBV6-1 to TRBJ1-1; D not certain. Germline lookup yields CDR1 MNHNS and CDR2 SASEGT. The CDR3 spans 15 residues. The V end was cut by 5 bases, the J end by 6 bases, with 19 bases between. The CDR3 DNA reads TGTGCCAGCAGTTTTCGACTGGCTTCTGGTTCTGAAGCTTTCTTT. As protein: CASSFRLASGSEAFF.

This chain uses TRBV6-1 with TRBJ2-2, with a tentative D call TRBD2 (6 bases). Germline lookup yields CDR1 MNHNS and CDR2 SASEGT. V lost 3 bases, J lost 5 bases, and 13 bases lay in between. The CDR3 runs to 15 residues. CDR3 sequence reads: CASSDGGRRTGELFF. DNA for the CDR3: TGTGCCAGCAGTGATGGAGGGAGAAGGACCGGGGAGCTGTTTTTT.

V is TRBV7-3 and J is TRBJ1-4, with 9 bases identical to TRBD1. J was trimmed by 7 bases and V by 5 bases; bases with no gene match: 5. The CDR3 has 14 residues. Looked up from germline, CDR1 is SGHTA and CDR2 is FQGTGA. CDR3 DNA sequence: TGTGCCAGCAGCGTTGACAGGGGGTTTGAAAAACTGTTTTTT. This codes for CASSVDRGFEKLFF.

J is TRBJ1-2 and V is TRBV4-2; D possibly corresponds to TRBD1 (5 bases). This CDR3 spans 13 amino acids. Trimming took 4 bases from V and 6 from J, leaving 12 bases between them. Germline V lookup: CDR1 LGHNA, CDR2 YNFKEQ. CDR3 DNA: TGTGCCAGCAGCCGGGGGGGGTTTGATGGCTACACCTTC. Encoded protein: CASSRGGFDGYTF.

The rearrangement joins TRBV5-4 to TRBJ1-1; no clear D. Germline CDR1 SGHNT, CDR2 YYREEE (reference sequence). There are 13 residues in the CDR3. Trimming took 0 bases from V and 2 from J, leaving 5 bases between them. CDR3 amino acids: CASSLDSNTEAFF. CDR3 sequence (DNA): TGTGCCAGCAGCTTGGACAGCAACACTGAAGCTTTCTTT.

To note about this clone: Other DNA variants within this sample encode the same CDR3. V and J are TRBV4-1 and TRBJ1-1; 7 positions agree with TRBD1. Germline V gene data show CDR1 as MGHRA and CDR2 as YSYEKL. V lost 4 bases to trimming and J lost 1 base; unmatched junction nucleotides: 6. This CDR3 comprises 15 residues. The CDR3: CASSLRTGTNTEAFF. The CDR3 DNA is TGCGCCAGCAGCCTCAGGACAGGCACGAACACTGAAGCTTTCTTT.

This clone has more than one count but fewer than ten. The J gene is TRBJ2-5, the V gene TRBV4-3, with 7 bases lining up with TRBD2. The length of the CDR3 is 15 residues. Trimming took 0 bases from V and 6 from J; bases not matched to a gene: 7. Germline assignment: CDR1 LGHNA and CDR2 YSLEER. The DNA for the CDR3 is TGCGCCAGCAGCCAAGACGTGGGGAGGGGCAAGACCCAGTACTTC. Translated, it gives CASSQDVGRGKTQYF.

V is TRBV2 and J is TRBJ2-3; the match to TRBD2 covers 10 bases. CDR3 size: 16 residues. CDR1 and CDR2 from the germline V gene are SNHLY and FYNNEI. V shed 2 bases, J shed 2 bases, and the junction held 4 bases outside the gene matches. The DNA of the CDR3 is TGTGCCAGCAGTGAACTACTAGCGGGGTACACAGATACGCAGTATTTT. It yields the protein CASSELLAGYTDTQYF.

The chain links TRBV4-2 to TRBJ1-1; the match to TRBD1 covers 7 bases. Germline CDR1 LGHNA, CDR2 YNFKEQ. The CDR3 sequence is 15 residues long. Trimming took 4 bases from V and 3 from J; bases not matched to a gene: 8. The CDR3 protein is CASSLRDSRDTEAFF. The CDR3 DNA sequence: TGTGCCAGCAGCCTCAGGGACAGTCGGGACACTGAAGCTTTCTTT.

This chain connects TRBV6-5 to TRBJ2-7; 7 nucleotides align to TRBD1. The V gene end was trimmed by 5 bases and the J gene end by 3 bases; junction bases not matched to a gene: 7. The germline V gene encodes CDR1 MNHEY and CDR2 SVGAGI. The CDR3 length is 14 residues. The CDR3 here is CASSPTGTNYEQYF. CDR3 bases: TGTGCCAGCAGTCCGACAGGGACAAACTACGAGCAGTACTTC.

The rearrangement uses TRBV19 and TRBJ1-1; D is ambiguous. Germline CDR1 reads LNHDA; CDR2 reads SQIVND (reference sequence). Trimming removed 9 bases at V and 1 base at J, with 12 bases between. CDR3 length: 13 amino acids. As DNA, the CDR3 is TGTGCCAGCCGACTGGTAGGGAACACTGAAGCTTTCTTT. It yields the protein CASRLVGNTEAFF.

The chain couples TRBV6-5 to TRBJ1-2; D possibly corresponds to TRBD1 (5 bases). V was pared by 6 bases and J by 7 bases, with 12 bases between. Germline loops: CDR1 MNHEY, CDR2 SVGAGI. The CDR3 is 12 residues long. For the CDR3, the DNA is TGTGCCAGCAGAACCTCAGGGTTTGGCTACACCTTC. It yields the protein CASRTSGFGYTF.

The V and J genes are TRBV6-6 and TRBJ1-2, with TRBD1 matching over 11 bases. This CDR3 spans 16 amino acids. J lost 6 bases, V lost 2 bases, and 8 bases had no gene match. Germline CDR1 is MNHNY and CDR2 is SVGAGI (reference sequence). In DNA form, the CDR3 reads TGTGCCAGCAGTTACAACCGGGACAGGGGGTTGAATGGCTACACCTTC. This gives the protein CASSYNRDRGLNGYTF.

The rearrangement uses TRBV11-3 and TRBJ2-3, with 7 bases lining up with TRBD1. The V and J ends lost 1 base and 4 bases, in that order; junction bases with no gene match: 5. From germline, CDR1 is SGHNT and CDR2 YENEEA. The CDR3 is 15 residues long. The CDR3 region is CASSLAGQGADTQYF. CDR3 DNA: TGTGCCAGCAGCTTAGCCGGGCAGGGGGCAGATACGCAGTATTTT.

There are a few counts of this clone. The chain is built from TRBV5-1 and TRBJ1-1, with a possible D match to TRBD1 (5 bases). Deletions cut 0 bases from V and 2 bases from J, with 8 bases between. Per germline, CDR1 SGHRS and CDR2 YFSETQ. CDR3 size: 14 residues. Written as DNA, the CDR3 is TGCGCCAGCAGCTTGGGACAGATAAACACTGAAGCTTTCTTT. It yields the protein CASSLGQINTEAFF.

The V gene is TRBV5-4, the J gene TRBJ2-7, with D possibly TRBD1 on 7 matching bases. This CDR3 has 14 residues. V dropped 5 bases and J dropped 4 bases, with 16 bases sitting between them. The germline V gene has CDR1 SGHNT and CDR2 YYREEE (reference sequence). DNA of the CDR3: TGTGCCAGCAGTATCAGGGGGGTGGGTTACGAGCAGTACTTC. Translated, it gives CASSIRGVGYEQYF. The complete variable domain, with remaining parts taken from reference TRBV5-4 and TRBJ2-7, reads ETGVTQSPTHLIKTRGQQVTLRCSSQSGHNTVSWYQQALGQGPQFIFQYYREEENGRGNFPPRFSGLQFPNYSSELNVNALELDDSALYLCASSIRGVGYEQYFGPGTRLTVT.

This chain connects TRBV6-5 to TRBJ1-4; a weak D match, TRBD1 (5 bases). This CDR3 comprises 15 residues. Trimming removed 2 bases from V and 7 bases from J, with 14 bases in between. The germline V gene encodes CDR1 MNHEY and CDR2 SVGAGI. CDR3 in amino acids: CASSYIQARGEKLFF. CDR3 bases: TGTGCCAGCAGTTACATACAGGCTAGAGGTGAAAAACTGTTTTTT.

The chain combines TRBV29-1 with TRBJ1-2; the match to TRBD1 covers 7 bases. Germline trimming cut 3 bases from V and 3 bases from J; bases unmatched to any gene: 4. The CDR3 contains 13 residues. Germline CDR1 and CDR2: SQVTM and ANQGSEA. The DNA of the CDR3 is TGCAGCGTTGATAGGGGGCCAGACTATGGCTACACCTTC. This translates into CSVDRGPDYGYTF. Full variable domain (rest looked up from reference TRBV29-1 and TRBJ1-2): SAVISQKPSRDICQRGTSLTIQCQVDSQVTMMFWYRQQPGQSLTLIATANQGSEATYESGFVIDKFPISRPNLTFSTLTVSNMSPEDSSIYLCSVDRGPDYGYTFGSGTRLTVV.

This clone is deemed large. The chain is built from TRBV5-6 and TRBJ1-5; TRBD1 agrees at 7 bases. CDR3 size: 14 residues. From germline, CDR1 is SGHDT and CDR2 YYEEEE. The junction had 6 bases not matched to a gene; V was cut back by 4 bases and J by 5 bases. The CDR3 spells CASSVDRVDQPQHF. For the CDR3, the DNA is TGTGCCAGCAGCGTCGACAGGGTGGATCAGCCCCAGCATTTT.

This chain uses TRBV6-6 with TRBJ1-4, with a weak D call TRBD1 (5 bases). Germline CDR1 is MNHNY and CDR2 is SVGAGI (reference sequence). Trimming took 2 bases from V and 11 from J, leaving 12 bases between them. The CDR3 runs to 13 residues. The CDR3 nucleotides read TGTGCCAGCAGTTACGCTCTCGACAGCAAACTGTTTTTT. This translates into CASSYALDSKLFF.